This entry lists 19 T cell receptor beta chains sequenced from one sample in a study of glioma-infiltrating T cells. TCR alpha and beta CDR3 regions were amplified from RNA using iRepertoire nested multiplex PCR. TCRdb used MiXCR to reprocess the multiplex PCR reads, holding one entry per CDR3 protein. The table records about 99,000 distinct CDR3 sequences, around 28% of them present only once. Sequenced material: glioma tissue, nonneoplastic brain tissue, or PBMCs (not recorded which). These receptors were collected from a human donor with low-grade glioma or glioblastoma, undergoing nonglioma brain surgery, or in good health (not recorded which).

To note about this clonotype: No conserved phenylalanine or tryptophan ends this CDR3, so it is likely a read error. The chain couples TRBV7-9 to TRBJ2-1; 11 bases are a match to TRBD2. Germline V CDR1 and CDR2: SEHNR, FQNEAQ (reference sequence). There are 16 residues in the CDR3. V dropped 4 bases and J dropped 6; count of bases not matched to a gene: 8. CDR3 region: CASSSIAGGLGNEQFL. The CDR3 DNA is TGTGCCAGCAGCTCAATAGCGGGGGGGTTAGGCAATGAGCAGTTCCTC.

With respect to this clonotype: A read error may be the cause here, since a much bigger clone is one base away. V and J are TRBV7-2 and TRBJ1-1; maybe TRBD1 (6 bases). The CDR3 length is 16 residues. Between the trimmed V and J ends, which lost 1 base and 1 base, there was a span of 13 bases. Germline V gene data show CDR1 as SGHTA and CDR2 as FQGNSA. The DNA of the CDR3 is TGTGCCAGCAGCTTAGAGGGGACATGGCGGAACACTGAAGCTTTCTTT. As protein: CASSLEGTWRNTEAFF.

This chain connects TRBV18 to TRBJ2-2, with D perhaps given as TRBD1 or TRBD2 (5 bases each). The CDR3 extends over 17 amino acids. CDR1 KGHSH and CDR2 LQKENI come from the germline V gene. The V end lost 5 bases, the J end lost 0 bases, and 16 bases lay between the germline ends. Here the CDR3 DNA reads TGTGCCAGCTCAATGGTCGAACAGGACTCGAACACCGGGGAGCTGTTTTTT. Translating gives CASSMVEQDSNTGELFF. The complete variable domain, with remaining parts taken from reference TRBV18 and TRBJ2-2, reads NAGVMQNPRHLVRRRGQEARLRCSPMKGHSHVYWYRQLPEEGLKFMVYLQKENIIDESGMPKERFSAEFPKEGPSILRIQQVVRGDSAAYFCASSMVEQDSNTGELFFGEGSRLTVL.

This clonotype has ten or more counts. V gene TRBV19 combines with J gene TRBJ2-2; 7 bases fit TRBD1. Germline V gene data show CDR1 as LNHDA and CDR2 as SQIVND (reference sequence). V trimming: 5 bases; J trimming: 0 bases; junction bases outside the gene matches: 6. The CDR3 is 16 amino acids. CDR3 nucleotides: TGTGCCAGTAGTCGTAAACAGGGGACGAACACCGGGGAGCTGTTTTTT. As protein: CASSRKQGTNTGELFF.

About this clonotype itself: This may come from a read error, since a much larger clone is one base off. The chain has TRBV20-1 and TRBJ2-5; D is perhaps TRBD1 (5 bases). This CDR3 has 14 amino acids. The germline V and J ends were trimmed by 0 bases and 8 bases, with 16 bases remaining between them. Germline V gene lookup returns CDR1 DFQATT and CDR2 SNEGSKA (reference sequence). The CDR3 reads CSARDPGSGDTQYF. CDR3 nucleotide sequence: TGCAGTGCTAGAGATCCAGGGTCTGGGGATACCCAGTACTTC.

Notes on this clonotype: This may be a read error: a much more frequent sequence differs by one nucleotide. The J gene is TRBJ1-2, the V gene TRBV6-2 or TRBV6-3; TRBD1 might be the D (5 bases). The CDR3 extends over 14 amino acids. The germline CDR1 and CDR2 sequences are MNHEY and SVGEGT. Here the CDR3 reads CASTRDSQVEGCTF. As DNA, the CDR3 is TGTGCCAGCACCCGGGACTCCCAGGTGGAAGGCTGCACCTTC.

This clonotype came up once. A much more abundant neighbour one base away suggests this may be a read error. V is TRBV18 and J is TRBJ1-5; D might be TRBD1 (5 bases). The CDR3 spans 16 residues. CDR1 and CDR2 (germline): KGHSH, LQKENI. Written as DNA, the CDR3 is TGTGCCAGCTCACCGAGAGGTAATCAGGGAGATCAGCCCAAGCATTTT. Encoded protein: CASSPRGNQGDQPKHF. Variable domain in full (rest from reference TRBV18 and TRBJ1-5): NAGVMQNPRHLVRRRGQEARLRCSPMKGHSHVYWYRQLPEEGLKFMVYLQKENIIDESGMPKERFSAEFPKEGPSILRIQQVVRGDSAAYFCASSPRGNQGDQPKHFGDGTRLSIL.

This clonotype was seen at least ten times. This sequence joins TRBV2 and TRBJ1-2; unclear D gene. Germline V gene lookup returns CDR1 SNHLY and CDR2 FYNNEI. V was cut by 4 bases and J by 8 bases, with 17 bases left in between. This CDR3 comprises 14 residues. For the CDR3, the DNA is TGTGCCAGCAGTGGACGGGAGTCCCAGAGGGGCTACACCTTC. Protein product: CASSGRESQRGYTF.

On this clonotype: A much larger clone lies a single base off, so this may be a read error. The chain links TRBV6-6 to TRBJ1-5; D remains unclear. The germline V and J ends were trimmed by 7 bases and 5 bases, with 12 bases remaining between them. Germline V gene lookup returns CDR1 MNHNY and CDR2 SVGAGI (reference sequence). The CDR3 runs to 13 residues. The chain's CDR3 is CASMVHGHQPQHF. CDR3 nucleotide sequence: TGTGCCAGCATGGTACATGGCCATCAGCCCCAGCATTTT.

At least ten counts were recorded for this clonotype. The rearrangement joins TRBV18 to TRBJ2-7, with D perhaps TRBD1 or TRBD2 (5 bases each). The V end was cut by 5 bases, the J end by 0 bases, with 8 bases between. From germline, CDR1 is KGHSH and CDR2 LQKENI. This CDR3 contains 13 residues. The CDR3 reads CASSGTDSYEQYF. The CDR3 region has the DNA TGTGCCAGCTCAGGGACGGACTCCTACGAGCAGTACTTC.

This clonotype was seen repeatedly, ten times or more. This chain joins TRBV7-3 and TRBJ1-1, with D possibly TRBD1 on 5 matching bases. Germline CDR1 reads SGHTA; CDR2 reads FQGTGA. Trimming pared 5 bases from V and 1 base from J, leaving 11 bases between. The CDR3 length is 14 residues. CDR3 in DNA: TGTGCCAGCAGCCCACCAGGGTCGAACACTGAAGCTTTCTTT. As protein: CASSPPGSNTEAFF.

This clonotype appeared once. This may stem from a read error, because a much larger clone lies one nucleotide away. The J gene is TRBJ2-1, the V gene TRBV7-2; possible D gene TRBD2, 7 bases. The CDR3 extends over 16 amino acids. Germline CDR1 reads SGHTA; CDR2 reads FQGNSA. CDR3 DNA: TGTGCCAGCAGACGTATTAGGGGGGGAGCCTACAATGAGCAGTCCTTC. It specifies CASRRIRGGAYNEQSF.

V is TRBV7-2 and J is TRBJ2-1, with D possibly called TRBD1 or TRBD2 (6 bases each). V gave up 5 bases and J gave up 4 bases, with 18 bases separating them. Germline V gene sequence: CDR1 SGHTA, CDR2 FQGNSA. CDR3 size: 16 residues. Here the CDR3 reads CASSPWLAGTYNEQFF. The DNA for the CDR3 is TGTGCCAGCAGCCCCTGGTTGGCGGGGACATACAATGAGCAGTTCTTC.

To note about this clonotype: Since a much larger clone is just one base distant, this may be a read error. J is TRBJ2-7 and V is TRBV6-1, with 9 bases identical to TRBD1. Germline V gene sequence: CDR1 MNHNS, CDR2 SASEGT. This CDR3 has 14 residues. The CDR3: CASSEPGQGYERYF. CDR3 nucleotide sequence: TGTGCCAGCAGTGAACCGGGACAGGGCTACGAGCGGTACTTC.

V gene TRBV2 combines with J gene TRBJ2-3; no reliable D call. The CDR3 loop spans 14 amino acids. Germline CDR1 is SNHLY and CDR2 is FYNNEI. Trimming took 2 bases from V and 6 from J, leaving 12 bases between them. CDR3 region: CASSERLIRDTQYF. The CDR3 bases are TGTGCCAGCAGTGAAAGGCTAATCCGGGATACGCAGTATTTT.

On this clonotype itself: The junction shows a germline mismatch at one end, possibly a read error. The chain carries TRBV7-2 and TRBJ2-5, with TRBD2 matching 7 bases. This CDR3 comprises 15 residues. CDR1 SGHTA and CDR2 FQGNSA come from the germline V gene. The DNA for the CDR3 is TGTGCCAGCAGACTCGGGACTACCCTTAGGGAGACCCGGTACTTC. Its protein product is CASRLGTTLRETRYF.

This clonotype was counted many times. The chain joins TRBV20-1 to TRBJ2-7, with D possibly being TRBD1 (6 bases). The germline CDR1 and CDR2 sequences are DFQATT and SNEGSKA (reference sequence). The CDR3 totals 13 residues. Deletions cut 5 bases from V and 4 bases from J, with 15 bases between. Here the CDR3 reads CSAPARGEYEQYF. Written as DNA, the CDR3 is TGCAGTGCTCCGGCCAGGGGAGAATACGAGCAGTACTTC.

This clonotype was recorded at least ten times. The rearrangement uses TRBV7-3 and TRBJ1-1; D uncertain. Germline CDR1 and CDR2: SGHTA and FQGTGA. V gave up 1 base and J gave up 2 bases, with 14 bases separating them. The CDR3 has 16 amino acids. CDR3 in DNA: TGTGCCAGCAGCTTAAGTGGCGTGGGATCTAACACTGAAGCTTTCTTT. Protein product: CASSLSGVGSNTEAFF.

Many counts were recorded for this clonotype. The chain uses TRBV4-3 and TRBJ2-7; D gene uncertain. The CDR3 is made up of 14 amino acids. V was pared by 0 bases and J by 4 bases, with 10 bases between. Germline V gene sequence: CDR1 LGHNA, CDR2 YSLEER. The CDR3 region is CASSQDKGPYEQYF. Here the CDR3 DNA reads TGCGCCAGCAGCCAAGATAAGGGCCCATACGAGCAGTACTTC.